This TCR beta chain was identified during a study of T cell changes during pregnancy in multiple sclerosis (dated by TCRdb to about 2019). Broadly, across the study: In women with multiple sclerosis, the researchers looked at how the T cell repertoire shifted as pregnancy progressed.

The germline V gene gives CDR1 as KGHSH and CDR2 as LQKENI. Cut back by 5 bases and 1 base, the V and J ends lie 12 bases apart. Counted from cysteine to phenylalanine, this CDR3 has 14 amino acids. Just CDR3 DNA is preserved here, 42 bases in frame from base 1. Remarks on this clone: The specificity of this receptor is unknown. No per-base quality is available; no much larger clone lies one base away.

Library method: the immunoSEQ multiplex PCR assay. The clones in this table, taken by TCRdb from immuneACCESS, are in-frame only. Not every clone is retained; where verified, under half of the shortfall comes from an unresolved V gene, and the cause of the rest is unknown. This sample has about 100,000 clones in its table, and around 92% of those were observed once. Roughly 1% of the sample rests with the top ten. This clonotype originated in a female donor with multiple sclerosis, enrolled in a pregnancy study. Rearrangement joined TRBV18 to TRBJ2-7; D gene: possibly TRBD1, on 5 matching bases. Sequencing used peripheral blood, obtained before pregnancy. The CDR3 reads CASSWGTDSYEQYF. In nucleotide form, the sequence is TGTGCCAGCTCATGGGGCACTGATTCCTACGAGCAGTACTTC.